These 9 T cell receptor beta chains were sequenced from one sample in a study of regulatory T cells in long-lasting Graves disease. Through Arm-PCR of CDR3 regions and iRepertoire HTBI primers, TCR beta libraries were built. Via MiXCR, TCRdb re-called the multiplex PCR reads, giving one row per CDR3 protein. The sample holds 450,000 to 600,000 distinct CDR3 sequences, about a sixth seen once. Time point reported: newly diagnosed GD, antithyroid drugs for less than 3 months. The TCR library used RNA extracted from PBMCs. Separately, the same data were catalogued under a study of T cells in Graves' hyperthyroidism and ophthalmopathy.

The specimen was peripheral blood mononuclear cells (PBMCs), collected at new diagnosis, from a patient treated with antithyroid drugs. The receptors come from a man between 35 and 55 years old with Graves disease.

Only a few counts were recorded for this clonotype. This chain connects TRBV6-1 to TRBJ2-4; the D gene is possibly TRBD2 (7 bases). Germline V CDR1 and CDR2: MNHNS, SASEGT. The CDR3 is 16 residues long. The V and J ends lost 10 bases and 4 bases respectively, with 23 bases between them. CDR3 loop: CAKGEGEWSPKNIQYF. CDR3 nucleotides: TGTGCCAAAGGGGAGGGGGAATGGTCTCCAAAAAACATTCAGTACTTC.

This clonotype occurred a few times. A single base separates this from a much larger clone, so it may be a read error. V gene TRBV20-1 combines with J gene TRBJ2-7; 7 bases match TRBD2. The ends lost 2 bases at V and 5 bases at J; junction bases unmatched: 9. The CDR3 has 14 residues. The V gene's germline CDR1 is DFQATT and CDR2 SNEGSKA (reference sequence). CDR3 nucleotide sequence: TGCAGTGCTAGATCGGGAGGCTGGACAAACGAGCAGTACTTC. This sequence encodes CSARSGGWTNEQYF.

This clonotype was seen ten or more times. The chain couples TRBV24-1 to TRBJ2-5; no reliable D call. V was shortened by 3 bases and J by 2 bases, with 6 bases between the two germline ends. This CDR3 region has 13 residues. Germline V gene data show CDR1 as KGHDR and CDR2 as SFDVKD. CDR3 in DNA: TGTGCCACCAGTGATCCACTTCAAGAGACCCAGTACTTC. This translates into CATSDPLQETQYF.

This clonotype was picked up many times. V gene TRBV3-1 combines with J gene TRBJ2-2; D remains unclear. V lost 0 bases and J lost 4, with 12 bases in between. From germline, CDR1 is LGHDT and CDR2 YNNKEL (reference sequence). There are 16 residues in the CDR3. In DNA, the CDR3 is TGTGCCAGCAGCCAAGACTTTGGCGGAGCCACCGGGGAGCTGTTTTTT. Protein: CASSQDFGGATGELFF.

This clonotype came up many times. The chain is built from TRBV24-1 and TRBJ2-1; perhaps D is TRBD1 or TRBD2 (6 bases each). Germline-derived CDR1 and CDR2 are KGHDR and SFDVKD. V lost 0 bases and J 10 bases, leaving 9 bases between the germline ends. This CDR3 has 13 amino acids. CDR3 DNA: TGTGCCACCAGTGATTTGAGGGGGGAGGAGCAGTTCTTC. Translating it yields CATSDLRGEEQFF.

This clonotype occurred many times. The chain couples TRBV11-2 to TRBJ2-1; 7 nucleotides agree with TRBD2. J gave up 7 bases and V 6 bases, and 6 bases lay outside the gene matches. The CDR3 length is 13 residues. Germline CDR1 reads SGHAT; CDR2 reads FQNNGV. In DNA form, the CDR3 reads TGTGCCAGCAGGCCTAGCGGAAGGAATGAGCAGTTCTTC. Translated: CASRPSGRNEQFF.

This clonotype was seen more than once but under ten times. The J gene is TRBJ2-3, the V gene TRBV2; D is uncertain. V shed 2 bases and J shed 0 bases, with 9 bases lying between them. CDR3 length: 15 amino acids. Per the germline V gene, CDR1 is SNHLY and CDR2 is FYNNEI. In DNA, the CDR3 is TGTGCCAGCAGTGAACTGGGGATGAGCACAGATACGCAGTATTTT. As protein: CASSELGMSTDTQYF.

This clonotype was seen repeatedly, ten times or more. The chain couples TRBV12-3 or TRBV12-4 to TRBJ2-7; possible D gene TRBD2, 6 bases. Trimming took off 5 bases at V and 3 bases at J, with 14 bases between the two ends. This CDR3 region has 14 residues. CDR3 sequence: CASSVSRGYYEQYF. The CDR3 DNA is TGTGCCAGCAGTGTCTCTCGGGGGTACTACGAGCAGTACTTC.

This clonotype was counted at least ten times. The chain joins TRBV6-1 to TRBJ2-1; no clear D. The V gene lost 7 bases and the J gene lost 4 bases, with 23 bases spanning the gap. This CDR3 has 17 residues. CDR1 is MNHNS, CDR2 SASEGT, per germline. CDR3 loop: CASKGRVPAGVYNEQFF. DNA of the CDR3: TGTGCCAGCAAAGGCCGGGTCCCCGCCGGCGTATACAATGAGCAGTTCTTC.